The clone carrying this T cell receptor (beta chain) was found a few times. The antigen remains undetermined. The junction departs from the called germline gene at one end, perhaps through a read error. These data originate in a study of shared clonotypes between healthy human individuals. Study-wide background: The cohort comprised a couple of women and a few men. Their ages spanned 18 to 49 years. Whole-study findings and limits: Sampling covered blood only; tissue repertoires likely differ.

The CDR3 is 13 residues long. Germline CDR1 and CDR2: SGHTA and FQGNSA. Here immunoSEQ multiplex PCR was the method, and the copy in TCRdb shows in-frame clones only, minus some. The table records over a million clones, over 95% of them present only once. Both subsets, CD45RA+ naive and CD45RA-negative memory, were split from the CD4+ cells. The sequence was collected from a man aged 25-40 years in good health. The specimen sequenced was naive CD4+ T cells sorted from blood. Specified subset: CD45RA+ positively selected. The chain has TRBV7-2 and TRBJ1-5; maybe TRBD1 (5 bases). The CDR3 spells CASSLDPGSPQHF. In DNA, the CDR3 is TGTGCCAGCAGTTTAGACCCAGGGTCGCCCCAGCATTTT.